This entry lists 22 T cell receptor beta chains sequenced from one sample in a study of vaccination and CD4 T cells after COVID-19. Researchers used the Oncomine TCR Beta short-read assay to sequence DNA from cultured CD4+ T cells. TCRdb reprocessed the PCR reads via MiXCR and lists one record per CDR3 protein. The table records more than 10,000 distinct CDR3 sequences, around two fifths of them present only once. This sample's treatment: roughly 11-day PBMC culture with coronavirus spike peptide pools or control peptides (ViraFEST assay). No antigen has been identified for these receptors. Input material: CD4+ T cells from blood, cultured in vitro. The receptors shown here come from a human donor who had recovered from COVID-19.

The chain has TRBV5-4 and TRBJ2-1, with D perhaps assigned TRBD1 or TRBD2 (5 bases each). V was clipped by 5 bases and J by 0 bases, with 18 bases between them. CDR1 is SGHNT, CDR2 YYREEE, per germline (reference sequence). The CDR3 loop spans 17 amino acids. The CDR3 loop reads CASRNLRWGSSYNEQFF. In DNA, the CDR3 is TGTGCCAGCAGGAACCTCAGATGGGGGAGCTCCTACAATGAGCAGTTCTTC.

This clonotype was seen more than once but under ten times. The V call is TRBV10-3, the J call TRBJ2-2; 7 bases fit TRBD2. Unmatched junction bases numbered 8, after V lost 7 bases and J lost 6 bases. This CDR3 spans 14 amino acids. CDR1 and CDR2 (germline): ENHRY, SYGVKD. CDR3 sequence (DNA): TGTGCCATCACCCCCTTTGGGGGGGCCGGGGAGCTGTTTTTT. Translation gives CAITPFGGAGELFF.

This clonotype was counted between two and nine times. V usage is TRBV20-1 and J usage is TRBJ1-6; a weak D match, TRBD1 (6 bases). This CDR3 is 14 amino acids long. Trimming cost V 6 bases and J 8 bases, with 17 bases left between them. Per germline, CDR1 DFQATT and CDR2 SNEGSKA (reference sequence). The CDR3 spells CSAAQGTRDSPLHF. The DNA of the CDR3 is TGCAGTGCCGCACAGGGTACTCGGGATTCACCCCTCCACTTT.

This clonotype was seen more than once but under ten times. J is TRBJ1-1 and V is TRBV30, with D maybe TRBD1 (6 bases). From germline, CDR1 is GTSNPN and CDR2 SVGIG (reference sequence). The CDR3 is 16 amino acids. Trimming shortened V by 0 bases and J by 5 bases, and 19 bases separated the two germline ends. CDR3 amino acids: CAWSVQRGGRRTEAFF. The CDR3 region has the DNA TGTGCCTGGAGTGTACAAAGGGGGGGAAGGAGGACTGAAGCTTTCTTT.

The rearrangement links TRBV5-1 to TRBJ2-5, with TRBD2 identical over 11 bases. The CDR3 is 18 residues long. V was clipped by 4 bases and J by 1 base; unmatched bases: 12. Germline loops: CDR1 SGHRS, CDR2 YFSETQ. This CDR3 reads CASSQTLRLAGLQETQYF. CDR3 DNA sequence: TGCGCCAGCAGCCAAACCTTAAGACTAGCGGGACTCCAAGAGACCCAGTACTTC.

CDR3 in amino acids: CASSLRLAGTLTYNEQFF. The CDR3, as DNA: TGTGCCAGCAGTTTGAGGCTAGCGGGAACCTTAACCTACAATGAGCAGTTCTTC. The gene calls are TRBV12-3 or TRBV12-4 and TRBJ2-1; TRBD2 agrees at 9 bases. The trim removed 3 bases at V and 2 bases at J, leaving 11 bases unmatched. CDR3 size: 18 residues.

The chain uses TRBV6-5 and TRBJ2-7; no clear D gene. Germline-derived CDR1 and CDR2 are MNHEY and SVGAGI. The CDR3 is made up of 15 amino acids. Trimming removed 4 bases at V and 3 bases at J, with 16 bases between. In DNA form, the CDR3 reads TGTGCCAGCAGTTCTGAGTTCGACACATTCTACGAGCAGTACTTC. It specifies CASSSEFDTFYEQYF.

CDR3 loop: CASSFRGFGETQYF. DNA of the CDR3: TGTGCCAGCAGCTTCAGGGGTTTCGGAGAGACCCAGTACTTC. V and J are TRBV11-2 and TRBJ2-5; D is possibly TRBD1 (6 bases). This CDR3 has 14 residues. V gave up 3 bases and J gave up 4 bases, with 12 bases separating them. CDR1 and CDR2 (germline): SGHAT, FQNNGV.

There are a few counts of this clonotype. V and J are TRBV11-3 and TRBJ2-7, with TRBD2 identical over 7 bases. Germline lookup yields CDR1 SGHNT and CDR2 YENEEA. Unmatched junction bases numbered 14, after V lost 1 base and J lost 2 bases. The CDR3 is 18 amino acids. The CDR3 sequence: CASSLAFELSGKTYEQYF. Written as DNA, the CDR3 is TGTGCCAGCAGCTTAGCTTTCGAACTAAGCGGGAAGACCTACGAGCAGTACTTC.

The rearrangement uses TRBV28 and TRBJ1-2; D might be TRBD1 (6 bases). The germline V gene has CDR1 MDHEN and CDR2 SYDVKM. This CDR3 has 13 residues. Trimming took off 6 bases at V and 4 bases at J, with 12 bases between the two ends. This CDR3 reads CASRLQGRYGYTF. CDR3 DNA sequence: TGTGCCAGCAGGCTACAGGGTCGCTATGGCTACACCTTC.

The rearrangement links TRBV19 to TRBJ2-3; D is undetermined. The CDR3 contains 14 residues. V dropped 3 bases and J dropped 5 bases, with 12 bases sitting between them. Germline V gene lookup returns CDR1 LNHDA and CDR2 SQIVND (reference sequence). CDR3 bases: TGTGCCAGTAGTATTTCACCACGCCTAGATACGCAGTATTTT. The encoded protein is CASSISPRLDTQYF.

The chain employs TRBV2 and TRBJ1-5; D might be TRBD1 (6 bases). Germline values: CDR1 SNHLY, CDR2 FYNNEI. Trimming stripped 3 bases from V and 7 bases from J, with 13 bases between. This CDR3 spans 14 amino acids. The CDR3 sequence: CASSDYGGSQPQHF. DNA for the CDR3: TGTGCCAGCAGTGATTATGGGGGCTCCCAGCCCCAGCATTTT.

This clonotype was seen a few times. The V and J genes are TRBV19 and TRBJ2-7, with D perhaps TRBD1 (6 bases). CDR1 and CDR2 from the germline V gene are LNHDA and SQIVND (reference sequence). Trimming shortened V by 6 bases and J by 1 base, and 13 bases separated the two germline ends. The CDR3 contains 14 residues. CDR3 amino acids: CASSRTEASYEQYF. In DNA form, the CDR3 reads TGTGCCAGTAGCCGGACAGAAGCATCCTACGAGCAGTACTTC.

This chain connects TRBV19 to TRBJ1-2; 9 bases are shared with TRBD1. This CDR3 has 17 residues. V shed 5 bases and J 4 bases; nucleotides not matched to a gene: 14. Germline-derived CDR1 and CDR2 are LNHDA and SQIVND (reference sequence). The CDR3 coding sequence is TGTGCCAGTAGTTACGGGACAGGGCCCCTTATCCTCTATGGCTACACCTTC. It encodes CASSYGTGPLILYGYTF.

V and J are TRBV27 and TRBJ1-1; possible D gene TRBD1, 5 bases. Germline lookup yields CDR1 MNHEY and CDR2 SMNVEV (reference sequence). CDR3 length: 14 residues. V lost 5 bases to trimming and J lost 9 bases, with 19 bases between them. The CDR3 DNA is TGTGCCAGCAGTGGTCGGACACTAGATCTCCAAGCTTTCTTT. Its translation is CASSGRTLDLQAFF.

The gene calls are TRBV9 and TRBJ2-3; D might be TRBD2 (5 bases). Trimming removed 4 bases at V and 2 bases at J, with 17 bases between. CDR1 is SGDLS and CDR2 is YYNGEE in the germline V gene. CDR3 length: 16 residues. The CDR3, as DNA: TGTGCCAGCAGCCCCCGCGGGCAGGCATTCACAGATACGCAGTATTTT. It codes for CASSPRGQAFTDTQYF.

This clonotype has a handful of counts. CDR3 amino acids: CATRDSSTDTQYF. CDR3 bases: TGTGCCACCCGGGACTCCAGCACAGATACGCAGTATTTT. J is TRBJ2-3 and V is TRBV6-2 or TRBV6-3; D is possibly TRBD2 (6 bases). Trimming took off 10 bases at V and 0 bases at J, with 11 bases between the two ends. Germline assignment: CDR1 MNHEY and CDR2 SVGEGT. This CDR3 comprises 13 residues.

The V and J genes are TRBV25-1 and TRBJ2-3; D is uncertain. With 2 bases removed from V and 2 bases from J, the gap between germline ends came to 8 bases. CDR3 size: 14 residues. In germline, CDR1 is MGHDK, CDR2 SYGVNS. The CDR3, as DNA: TGTGCCAGCAGTGAAATGGCAGTCACAGATACGCAGTATTTT. Protein: CASSEMAVTDTQYF.

By sample share, this clonotype is medium-sized. The V and J genes are TRBV6-2 or TRBV6-3 and TRBJ1-2; no clear D. V lost 2 bases to trimming and J lost 5 bases, with 15 bases between them. Germline V gives CDR1 MNHEY, CDR2 SVGEGT. The CDR3 spans 15 residues. CDR3 in amino acids: CASSYRQSGLYGYTF. Here the CDR3 DNA reads TGTGCCAGCAGTTACCGTCAATCGGGATTATATGGCTACACCTTC.

The chain carries TRBV7-8 and TRBJ1-6, with a tentative D call TRBD1 (5 bases). Trimming removed 1 base from V and 7 bases from J, with 11 bases in between. Germline V CDR1 and CDR2: SGHVS, FQNEAQ. The CDR3 length is 15 residues. The CDR3 here is CASSLVGAGNSPLHF. The CDR3 nucleotides read TGTGCCAGCAGCTTAGTAGGGGCAGGAAATTCACCCCTCCACTTT.

This clonotype was seen more than once but under ten times. This chain joins TRBV7-8 and TRBJ2-2; D perhaps matches TRBD1 (6 bases). The germline gives CDR1 SGHVS, CDR2 FQNEAQ. V was clipped by 3 bases and J by 7 bases, with 12 bases between them. The CDR3 loop spans 14 amino acids. The CDR3: CASSLQGLGGELFF. CDR3 DNA sequence: TGTGCCAGCAGCTTGCAGGGGTTGGGCGGGGAGCTGTTTTTT.

This clonotype was observed a few times. This rearrangement joins TRBV5-6 to TRBJ2-3; 9 bases align to TRBD2. The germline V gene encodes CDR1 SGHDT and CDR2 YYEEEE. The CDR3 sequence is 16 residues long. The trim removed 2 bases at V and 4 bases at J, leaving 8 bases unmatched. The CDR3 DNA reads as TGTGCCAGCAGCTTAAAGGGACCTAGCGGGGCAGATACGCAGTATTTT. It is translated as CASSLKGPSGADTQYF.